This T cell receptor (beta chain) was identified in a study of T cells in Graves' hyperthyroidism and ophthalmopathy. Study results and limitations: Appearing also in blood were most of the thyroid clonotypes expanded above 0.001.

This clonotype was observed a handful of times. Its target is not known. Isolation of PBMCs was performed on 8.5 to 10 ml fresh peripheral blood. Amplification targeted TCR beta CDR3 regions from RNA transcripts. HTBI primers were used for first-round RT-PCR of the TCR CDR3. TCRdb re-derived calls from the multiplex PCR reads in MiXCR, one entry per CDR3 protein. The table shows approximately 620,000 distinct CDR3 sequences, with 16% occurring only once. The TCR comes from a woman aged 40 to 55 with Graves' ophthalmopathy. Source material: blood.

CDR3 DNA sequence: TGCAGTGCACGGACTAGCGGGGGGCCAGGGGATACGCAGTATTTT. As protein: CSARTSGGPGDTQYF. The chain joins TRBV20-1 to TRBJ2-3; 14 positions agree with TRBD2. The V gene end was trimmed by 6 bases and the J gene end by 6 bases; junction bases not matched to a gene: 8. CDR1 DFQATT and CDR2 SNEGSKA come from the germline V gene (reference sequence). This CDR3 comprises 15 residues.